This T cell receptor beta chain originates from a study of blood T cell repertoires in COVID-19 (TCRdb year 2020). Study-wide context: Samples from collaborators originated in the United States, Italy and Spain and spanned both the acute and convalescent phases of COVID-19. The dataset comprised deeply sampled blood TCRbeta repertoires from subjects exposed to, actively infected with, or recovered from COVID-19. Where available, HLA class I and class II types were obtained from metadata supplied by the sample provider rather than from assay-based typing. Samples were obtained from the ongoing ImmuneRACE study (first 160 participants) and from over 1,000 subjects provided by 6 global collaborators. The sample metadata nearly always contained a de-identified subject ID, COVID-19 status, age in years and sex. The material from the prospective study consisted of cDNA or gDNA derived from T cells, B-cell-depleted T cells, or PBMCs. A freely available public database, intended as a resource for researchers studying the immune response to SARS-CoV-2, is where the repertoires were released.

TCRbeta CDR3 regions were amplified from genomic DNA by means of the immunoSEQ Assay, a bias-controlled multiplex PCR. In the authors' own workflow: Nucleated cell counts per sample were estimated from amplification of reference gene primers within the assay. To quantify the absolute abundance of each unique TCRbeta CDR3 rearrangement, sequence reads were collapsed and filtered. For each sample, productive Simpson clonality was calculated by taking the square root of Simpson's diversity index across productive rearrangements. As stored in TCRdb, this immuneACCESS dataset retains in-frame rearrangements with V and J assigned. A fraction of the clones does not appear; measured against another copy, unresolved V genes explain less than half of the discrepancy, and the remainder lacks a known reason. The DNA gave D and trimming, while V, J and clone size come from that table. The sample table holds a few hundred thousand clones, of which around 84% were seen once. The ten top clones hold about 1.6% of the sample.

In the prospective study, participants were about 18 to 100 years old, resided in about two dozen geographic areas of the United States, and were enrolled through a virtual design. To assign participants to cohorts, the prospective study relied on clinical history that participants themselves reported in a screening survey and a study questionnaire. Recovered participants in ImmuneRACE Cohort 3 were defined by two consecutive negative NP/OP PCR tests, clearance by a healthcare professional, or resolution of symptoms. Mobile phlebotomists in the prospective study collected whole blood, serum and a nasopharyngeal or oropharyngeal swab from every participant. Prospective study participants could optionally give additional blood draws and questionnaires over a roughly 2-month period. Prospective study blood samples were shipped either frozen or at room temperature before DNA extraction. What the study reported, not specific to this receptor: How much clinical and demographic metadata was included differed by source and by participant, and the metadata was provided uncurated.

Concerning this clone: Its antigen remains unidentified. No base qualities exist here, and no much larger clone lies one base off it.

This clonotype originated in a woman aged 45-65 years who had recovered from COVID-19. Sequencing was performed on PBMCs or T cells enriched from blood (not recorded which).

The base sequence is TGTGCCAGCAGCCAATTCTCTAGCGGGCTCTACGAGCAGTACTTC. This sequence encodes CASSQFSSGLYEQYF. Here the chain combines TRBV3-1 (or the pseudogene TRBV3-2) and TRBJ2-7, and 8 junctional nucleotides match TRBD2. CDR1 and CDR2 were assigned from the germline V gene (reference sequence) as LGHDT and YNNKEL. The CDR3 contains 15 residues, cysteine and phenylalanine counted. Here the CDR3 DNA is all that survives: 45 bases in frame from base 1. Here V drops 2 bases and J drops 3 bases, and the junction holds 6 bases not matched to any gene.